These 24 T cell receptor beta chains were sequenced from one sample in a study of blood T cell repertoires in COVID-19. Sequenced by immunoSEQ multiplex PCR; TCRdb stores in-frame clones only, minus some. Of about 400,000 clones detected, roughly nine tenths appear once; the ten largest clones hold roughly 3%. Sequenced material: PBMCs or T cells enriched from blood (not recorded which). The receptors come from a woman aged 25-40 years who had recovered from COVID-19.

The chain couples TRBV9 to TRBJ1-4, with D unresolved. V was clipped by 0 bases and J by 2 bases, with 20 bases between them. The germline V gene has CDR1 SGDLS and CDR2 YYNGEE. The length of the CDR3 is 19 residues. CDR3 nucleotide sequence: TGTGCCAGCAGCGTAGATAGGGATGGGGAGTTGGGGACTAATGAAAAACTGTTTTTT. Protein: CASSVDRDGELGTNEKLFF.

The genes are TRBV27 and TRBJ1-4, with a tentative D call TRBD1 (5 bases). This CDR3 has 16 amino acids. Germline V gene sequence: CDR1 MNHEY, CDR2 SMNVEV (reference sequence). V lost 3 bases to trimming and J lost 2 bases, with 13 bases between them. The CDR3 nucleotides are TGTGCCAGCAGTTTCCGGCGCGGGGGGACTAATGAAAAACTGTTTTTT. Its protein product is CASSFRRGGTNEKLFF.

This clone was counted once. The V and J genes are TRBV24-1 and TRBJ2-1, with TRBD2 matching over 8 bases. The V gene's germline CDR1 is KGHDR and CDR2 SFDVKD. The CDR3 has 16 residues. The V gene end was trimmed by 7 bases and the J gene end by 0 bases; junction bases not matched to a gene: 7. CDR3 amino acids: CATRGSGMSSYNEQFF. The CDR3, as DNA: TGTGCCACCAGGGGTAGCGGGATGAGCTCCTACAATGAGCAGTTCTTC.

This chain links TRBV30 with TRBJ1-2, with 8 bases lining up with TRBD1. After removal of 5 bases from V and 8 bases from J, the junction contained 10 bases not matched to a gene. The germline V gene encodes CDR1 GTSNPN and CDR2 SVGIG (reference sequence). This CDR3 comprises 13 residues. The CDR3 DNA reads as TGTGCCTGGGGTTCGACAGGGGCAGTCGGCTACACCTTC. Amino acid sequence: CAWGSTGAVGYTF.

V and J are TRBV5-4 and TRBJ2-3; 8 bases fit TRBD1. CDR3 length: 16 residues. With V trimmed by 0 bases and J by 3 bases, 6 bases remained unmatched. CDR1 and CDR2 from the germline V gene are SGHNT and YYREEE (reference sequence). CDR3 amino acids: CASSLAGGQETDTQYF. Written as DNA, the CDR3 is TGTGCCAGCAGCTTGGCAGGGGGACAGGAGACAGATACGCAGTATTTT.

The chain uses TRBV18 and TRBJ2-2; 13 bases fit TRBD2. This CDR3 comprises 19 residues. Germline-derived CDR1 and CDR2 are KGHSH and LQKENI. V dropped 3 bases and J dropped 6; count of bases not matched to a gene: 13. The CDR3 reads CASSPPGLAGRVYAGELFF. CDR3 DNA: TGTGCCAGCTCACCCCCGGGACTAGCGGGAAGAGTTTACGCCGGGGAGCTGTTTTTT.

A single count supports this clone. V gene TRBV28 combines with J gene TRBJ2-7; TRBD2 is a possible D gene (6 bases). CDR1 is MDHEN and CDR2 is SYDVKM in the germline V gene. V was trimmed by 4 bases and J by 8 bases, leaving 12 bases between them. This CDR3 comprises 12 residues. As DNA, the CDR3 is TGTGCCAGCAGTTCGGACTACCGAAAGCAGTACTTC. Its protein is CASSSDYRKQYF.

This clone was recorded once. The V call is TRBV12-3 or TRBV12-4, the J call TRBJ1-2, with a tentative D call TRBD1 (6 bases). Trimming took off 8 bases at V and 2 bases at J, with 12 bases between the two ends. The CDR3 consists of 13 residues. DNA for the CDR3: TGTGCCAGCCGAGGACAGTACAACTATGGCTACACCTTC. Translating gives CASRGQYNYGYTF.

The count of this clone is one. The CDR3 loop reads CASSLWQGFPDTQYF. In nucleotides, the CDR3 is TGTGCCAGCAGTTTGTGGCAGGGATTCCCAGATACGCAGTATTTT. The J gene is TRBJ2-3, the V gene TRBV28, with a weak D call TRBD1 (5 bases). The CDR3 sequence is 15 residues long. Germline V lookup: CDR1 MDHEN, CDR2 SYDVKM. V shed 3 bases and J shed 4 bases, with 14 bases lying between them.

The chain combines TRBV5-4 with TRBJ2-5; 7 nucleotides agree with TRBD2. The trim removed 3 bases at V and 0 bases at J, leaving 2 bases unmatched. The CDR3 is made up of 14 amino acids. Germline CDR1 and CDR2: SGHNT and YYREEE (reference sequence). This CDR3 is CASSSGLNQETQYF. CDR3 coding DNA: TGTGCCAGCAGCTCGGGACTAAACCAAGAGACCCAGTACTTC. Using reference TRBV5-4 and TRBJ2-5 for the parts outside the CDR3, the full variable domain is ETGVTQSPTHLIKTRGQQVTLRCSSQSGHNTVSWYQQALGQGPQFIFQYYREEENGRGNFPPRFSGLQFPNYSSELNVNALELDDSALYLCASSSGLNQETQYFGPGTRLLVL.

The CDR3 DNA sequence: TGCAGCGTTGTGGGAGTAGACGCCTACGAGCAGTACTTC. It codes for CSVVGVDAYEQYF. The chain uses TRBV29-1 and TRBJ2-7, with TRBD2 as a possible D gene (5 bases). Germline CDR1 and CDR2: SQVTM and ANQGSEA. The CDR3 is made up of 13 amino acids. The V end was cut by 4 bases, the J end by 2 bases, with 12 bases between.

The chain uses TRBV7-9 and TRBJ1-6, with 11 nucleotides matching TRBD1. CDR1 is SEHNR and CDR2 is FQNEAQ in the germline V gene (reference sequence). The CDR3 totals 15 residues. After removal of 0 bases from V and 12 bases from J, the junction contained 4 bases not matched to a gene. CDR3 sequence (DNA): TGTGCCAGCAGCTTAGCGGGACAGGGGGACAGACCCCTCCACTTT. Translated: CASSLAGQGDRPLHF.

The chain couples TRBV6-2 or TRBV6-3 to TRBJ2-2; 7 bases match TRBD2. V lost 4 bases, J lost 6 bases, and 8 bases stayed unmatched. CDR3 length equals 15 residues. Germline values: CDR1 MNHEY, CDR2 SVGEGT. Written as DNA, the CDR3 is TGTGCCAGCAGTTCAGGACTAGGGACCGCCGGGGAGCTGTTTTTT. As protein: CASSSGLGTAGELFF.

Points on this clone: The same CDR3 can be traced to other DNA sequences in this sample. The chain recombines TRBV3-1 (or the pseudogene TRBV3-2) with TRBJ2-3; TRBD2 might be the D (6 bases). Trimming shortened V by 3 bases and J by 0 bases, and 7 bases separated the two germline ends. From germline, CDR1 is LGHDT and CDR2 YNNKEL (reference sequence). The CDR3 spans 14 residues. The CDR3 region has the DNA TGTGCCAGCAGCCAGCGGGGTAGCACAGATACGCAGTATTTT. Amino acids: CASSQRGSTDTQYF.

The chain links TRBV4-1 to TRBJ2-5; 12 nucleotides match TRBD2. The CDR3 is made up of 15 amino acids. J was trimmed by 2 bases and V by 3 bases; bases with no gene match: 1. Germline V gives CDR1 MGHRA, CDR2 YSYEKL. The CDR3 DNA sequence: TGCGCCAGCAGCCACCTAGCGGGAGGGCAAGAGACCCAGTACTTC. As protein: CASSHLAGGQETQYF.

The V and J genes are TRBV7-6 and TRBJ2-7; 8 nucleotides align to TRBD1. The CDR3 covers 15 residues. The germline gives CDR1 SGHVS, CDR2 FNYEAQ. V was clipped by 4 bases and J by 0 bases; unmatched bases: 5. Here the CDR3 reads CASSSTGTGSYEQYF. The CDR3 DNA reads TGTGCCAGCAGCTCTACCGGGACAGGCTCCTACGAGCAGTACTTC.

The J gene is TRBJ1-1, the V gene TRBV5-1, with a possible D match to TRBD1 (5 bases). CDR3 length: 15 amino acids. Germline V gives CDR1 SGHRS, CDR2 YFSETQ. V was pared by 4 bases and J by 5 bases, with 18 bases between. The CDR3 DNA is TGCGCCAGCAGCAGCCCCGCGGGGGGGGAGACTGAAGCTTTCTTT. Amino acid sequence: CASSSPAGGETEAFF.

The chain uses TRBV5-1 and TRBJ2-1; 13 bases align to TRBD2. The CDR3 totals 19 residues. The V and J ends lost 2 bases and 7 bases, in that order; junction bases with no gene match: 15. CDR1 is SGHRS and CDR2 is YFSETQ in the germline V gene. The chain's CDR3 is CASSLNPGLAGSSGNEQFF. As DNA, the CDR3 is TGCGCCAGCAGCTTAAACCCGGGACTAGCGGGGTCCTCAGGGAATGAGCAGTTCTTC.

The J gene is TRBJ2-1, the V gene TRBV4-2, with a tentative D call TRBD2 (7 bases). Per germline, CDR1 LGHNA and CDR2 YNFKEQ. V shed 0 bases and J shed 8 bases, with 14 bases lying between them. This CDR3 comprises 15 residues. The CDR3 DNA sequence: TGTGCCAGCAGCCAAGATGTGGGGGGGCCGTATGAGCAGTTCTTC. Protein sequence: CASSQDVGGPYEQFF.

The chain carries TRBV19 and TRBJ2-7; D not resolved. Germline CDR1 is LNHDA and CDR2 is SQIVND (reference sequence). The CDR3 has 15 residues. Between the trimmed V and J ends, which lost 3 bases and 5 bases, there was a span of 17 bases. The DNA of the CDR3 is TGTGCCAGTAGTATCCCGGGTCCCGGCTTCAACGAGCAGTACTTC. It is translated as CASSIPGPGFNEQYF.

The CDR3 protein is CASSQGADEQFF. The CDR3, as DNA: TGCGCCAGCAGCCAGGGAGCCGATGAGCAGTTCTTC. V usage is TRBV4-1 and J usage is TRBJ2-1, with TRBD2 as a possible D gene (5 bases). Germline CDR1 reads MGHRA; CDR2 reads YSYEKL. The V and J ends lost 3 bases and 8 bases respectively, with 8 bases between them. The CDR3 length is 12 residues.

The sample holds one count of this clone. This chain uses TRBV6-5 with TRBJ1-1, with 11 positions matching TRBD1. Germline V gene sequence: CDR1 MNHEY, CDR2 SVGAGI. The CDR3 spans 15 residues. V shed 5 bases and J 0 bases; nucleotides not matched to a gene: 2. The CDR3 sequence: CASSRDRGLNTEAFF. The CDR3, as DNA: TGTGCCAGCAGTCGGGACAGGGGGTTGAACACTGAAGCTTTCTTT.

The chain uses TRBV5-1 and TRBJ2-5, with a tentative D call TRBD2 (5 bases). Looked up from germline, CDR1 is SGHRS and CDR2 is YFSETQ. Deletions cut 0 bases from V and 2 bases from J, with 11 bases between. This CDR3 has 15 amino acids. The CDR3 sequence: CASSLVGSPQETQYF. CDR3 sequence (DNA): TGCGCCAGCAGCTTGGTGGGGAGCCCTCAAGAGACCCAGTACTTC.

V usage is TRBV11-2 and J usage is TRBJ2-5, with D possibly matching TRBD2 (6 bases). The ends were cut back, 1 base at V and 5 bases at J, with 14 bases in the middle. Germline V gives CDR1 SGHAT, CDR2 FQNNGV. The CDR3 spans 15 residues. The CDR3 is CASSLGSAGRETQYF. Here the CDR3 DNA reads TGTGCCAGCAGCTTAGGGTCGGCGGGAAGGGAGACCCAGTACTTC.